A selection of T cell receptor beta chains follows, all from one sample in a study of T cells in Graves' hyperthyroidism and ophthalmopathy. TCRdb re-analysed the multiplex PCR reads in MiXCR, keeping a single row per CDR3 protein. The data contain around 420,000 distinct CDR3 sequences, approximately 14% of them singletons. Sample: blood. Source of these receptors: a woman between 18 and 29 years old with Graves' hyperthyroidism. The CDR3 runs from the conserved cysteine through the conserved F or W. The order of the fields is V gene, D gene, J gene, clone size, CDR3 protein, CDR3 DNA. A D gene is named only where the DNA matches it firmly. Expanded clones get a size class; other rows say once, few or many, or leave the size out.

TRBV27,TRBD2,TRBJ2-1,few,CASSWGGGSYNEQFF,TGTGCCAGCAGTTGGGGCGGGGGCTCCTACAATGAGCAGTTCTTC
TRBV7-2,TRBD1,TRBJ2-1,few,CASSTFPRTGMSNEQFF,TGTGCCAGCAGCACATTTCCCCGGACAGGGATGAGCAATGAGCAGTTCTTC
TRBV20-1,-,TRBJ2-3,many,CSAPRQGWTDTQYF,TGCAGTGCCCCCCGGCAGGGTTGGACAGATACGCAGTATTTT
TRBV5-6,-,TRBJ1-2,many,CASSLSRDGYTF,TGTGCCAGCAGCTTATCGAGGGATGGCTACACCTTC
TRBV3-1,-,TRBJ2-7,many,CASSQEGRQYF,TGTGCCAGCAGCCAAGAAGGGAGGCAGTACTTC
TRBV27,TRBD1,TRBJ1-2,many,CASRTGDYGYTF,TGTGCCAGCAGGACAGGGGACTATGGCTACACCTTC
TRBV19,TRBD1,TRBJ2-5,many,CASGETGSEETQYF,TGTGCCAGTGGGGAGACAGGGTCGGAAGAGACCCAGTACTTC
TRBV19,TRBD1,TRBJ2-7,-,CASSMVGTAPYEQYF,TGTGCCAGTAGTATGGTCGGGACAGCCCCCTACGAGCAGTACTTC
TRBV6-4,-,TRBJ1-1,many,CASSDRGATEAFF,TGTGCCAGCAGTGACAGGGGTGCCACTGAAGCTTTCTTT
TRBV20-1,TRBD2,TRBJ2-1,many,CSARTLRAGAYNEQFF,TGCAGTGCTAGGACTCTAAGAGCGGGAGCGTACAATGAGCAGTTCTTC
TRBV20-1,-,TRBJ2-2,many,CSAAGRNTGELFF,TGCAGTGCTGCGGGGAGGAACACCGGGGAGCTGTTTTTT
TRBV7-2,-,TRBJ2-7,-,CASSLRQTTYEQYF,TGTGCCAGCAGCTTACGGCAGACAACCTACGAGCAGTACTTC
TRBV28,TRBD2,TRBJ2-3,many,CASSPVLIAGGPKDTQYF,TGTGCCAGCAGTCCCGTACTCATAGCGGGGGGGCCGAAAGATACGCAGTATTTT
TRBV12-5,TRBD1,TRBJ2-3,-,CASGLGTDRVTDTQYF,TGTGCTAGTGGTTTGGGAACGGACAGGGTCACAGATACGCAGTATTTT
TRBV6-2/TRBV6-3,TRBD2,TRBJ2-5,many,CASSRWTSGGARNF,TGTGCCAGCAGTCGATGGACTAGCGGGGGGGCGAGAAACTTC
TRBV10-1,-,TRBJ1-4,few,CASNREREKLFF,TGCGCCAGCAATCGGGAGAGGGAAAAACTGTTTTTT
TRBV2,-,TRBJ1-5,-,CASSEGFRGGRPQHF,TGTGCCAGCAGTGAGGGTTTCAGGGGCGGTCGGCCCCAGCATTTT
TRBV18,-,TRBJ1-1,many,CASSPRRDLDTEAFF,TGTGCCAGCTCACCAAGGAGGGACTTGGACACTGAAGCTTTCTTT
TRBV2,-,TRBJ2-3,many,CASSGTGMRDTQYF,TGTGCCAGCTCCGGAACAGGGATGAGGGATACGCAGTATTTT
TRBV12-5,TRBD2,TRBJ2-1,few,CASSRAGVYNEQFF,TGTGCTAGTTCCCGAGCGGGAGTATACAATGAGCAGTTCTTC
TRBV7-9,TRBD1,TRBJ1-6,-,CASSRSGQGLNSPLHF,TGTGCCAGCAGCCGTAGCGGACAGGGGCTTAATTCACCCCTCCACTTT
TRBV27,TRBD2,TRBJ2-7,few,CASSLGGGVNEQYF,TGTGCCAGCAGTTTGGGGGGGGGGGTCAACGAGCAGTACTTC
TRBV12-3/TRBV12-4,-,TRBJ2-4,-,CASSPGTLAKNIQYF,TGTGCCAGCAGCCCCGGAACTTTAGCCAAAAACATTCAGTACTTC
TRBV7-9,TRBD1,TRBJ2-5,-,CASSLKEFEGATQYF,TGTGCCAGCAGCTTAAAGGAGTTTGAGGGGGCGACCCAGTACTTC
TRBV24-1,TRBD2,TRBJ2-1,-,CATSGPGGSKNEQLF,TGTGCCACCAGTGGGCCTGGCGGGAGCAAGAATGAGCAGCTCTTC
TRBV7-2,-,TRBJ2-7,many,CASSLGRAGLFNEQYF,TGTGCCAGCAGCTTGGGTAGAGCAGGGCTGTTCAACGAGCAGTACTTC
TRBV30,-,TRBJ2-7,many,CAWSVGGTSYEQYF,TGTGCCTGGAGTGTTGGGGGGACTTCCTACGAGCAGTACTTC
TRBV27,-,TRBJ1-2,few,CASSLSPLDRRYGYTF,TGTGCCAGCAGTTTATCCCCCCTAGACAGGCGCTATGGCTACACCTTC
TRBV12-3/TRBV12-4,TRBD1,TRBJ2-7,many,CASSFRWTGSTYEQYF,TGTGCCAGCAGTTTCCGGTGGACAGGGAGTACCTACGAGCAGTACTTC
TRBV12-3/TRBV12-4,-,TRBJ2-7,-,CASSLGNDYEQYF,TGTGCCAGCAGTTTGGGAAACGACTACGAGCAGTACTTC
TRBV20-1,TRBD1,TRBJ1-6,many,CSARGTGLSSYNSPLHF,TGCAGTGCTAGAGGGACAGGGCTAAGCTCCTATAATTCACCCCTCCACTTT
TRBV12-3/TRBV12-4,-,TRBJ1-3,many,CASSVGWGNTIYF,TGTGCCAGCAGCGTGGGTTGGGGAAACACCATATATTTT
TRBV2,-,TRBJ2-5,many,CASGFQGGYQETQYF,TGTGCCAGCGGGTTTCAAGGCGGCTATCAAGAGACCCAGTACTTC
TRBV11-3,-,TRBJ1-1,many,CASSSKGGILSRKAFF,TGTGCCAGCAGCTCAAAGGGAGGGATCCTAAGTAGGAAGGCTTTCTTT
TRBV15,TRBD1,TRBJ2-7,many,CATSRDRGSSEQYF,TGTGCCACCAGCCGGGACAGGGGGTCGTCCGAGCAGTACTTC
TRBV6-1,-,TRBJ1-6,many,CASIARWFNSPLHF,TGTGCCAGCATTGCCCGGTGGTTTAATTCACCCCTCCACTTT
TRBV7-2,-,TRBJ2-7,many,CASSGKGKRYEQYF,TGTGCCAGCAGCGGGAAAGGGAAGCGCTACGAGCAGTACTTC
TRBV20-1,-,TRBJ2-3,many,CSARRASTDTQYF,TGCAGTGCTAGGAGGGCTAGCACAGATACGCAGTATTTT
TRBV29-1,TRBD1,TRBJ1-1,many,CSVPGQGATEAFF,TGCAGCGTTCCGGGACAGGGGGCCACTGAAGCTTTCTTT
TRBV5-4,-,TRBJ2-3,few,CASSTQGDTQYF,TGTGCCAGCAGCACTCAGGGGGATACGCAGTATTTT
TRBV12-3/TRBV12-4,-,TRBJ1-2,many,CASSLGSINYGYTF,TGTGCCAGCAGTTTGGGGAGTATCAACTATGGCTACACCTTC
TRBV6-4,-,TRBJ2-6,few,CASSPGADGANVLTF,TGTGCCAGCAGTCCAGGGGCTGATGGGGCCAACGTCCTGACTTTC
TRBV7-3,-,TRBJ1-3,few,CASSLTASGNTIYF,TGTGCCAGCAGTTTAACGGCCTCTGGAAACACCATATATTTT
TRBV9,TRBD2,TRBJ2-3,many,CASSVLAATDTQYF,TGTGCCAGCAGCGTCCTAGCGGCCACAGATACGCAGTATTTT
TRBV7-9,TRBD2,TRBJ2-1,many,CASSPPGLGVFSSYNEQFF,TGTGCCAGCAGCCCCCCGGGACTAGGGGTTTTTAGCTCCTACAATGAGCAGTTCTTC
TRBV9,TRBD2,TRBJ2-7,-,CASSPLSGRVSPYEQYF,TGTGCCAGCAGCCCATTGAGCGGGAGGGTATCCCCCTACGAGCAGTACTTC
TRBV7-9,TRBD2,TRBJ2-7,many,CASSSSGRRVEQYF,TGTGCCAGCAGCAGTAGCGGGAGACGGGTCGAGCAGTACTTC
TRBV12-3/TRBV12-4,-,TRBJ1-1,few,CASRGGGLEAFF,TGTGCCAGCAGGGGCGGGGGGCTTGAAGCTTTCTTT
TRBV20-1,-,TRBJ2-7,many,CSARGPNEQYF,TGCAGTGCTAGGGGACCCAACGAGCAGTACTTC
TRBV6-9,TRBD1,TRBJ1-2,-,CASSYAGTVGGYTF,TGTGCCAGCAGTTACGCCGGGACAGTGGGTGGCTACACCTTC
TRBV10-3,-,TRBJ2-7,many,CAISESPGDGEQYF,TGTGCCATCAGTGAGTCTCCGGGGGACGGCGAGCAGTACTTC
TRBV20-1,TRBD1,TRBJ1-4,many,CSARPGGEKLFF,TGCAGTGCTCGTCCAGGGGGTGAAAAACTGTTTTTT
TRBV10-3,TRBD2,TRBJ2-1,many,CAISAGLAGAGEQFF,TGTGCCATCAGCGCGGGACTAGCGGGAGCGGGGGAGCAGTTCTTC
TRBV12-3/TRBV12-4,TRBD2,TRBJ2-2,many,CASRRTSGDANTGELFF,TGTGCCAGCAGGAGGACTAGCGGGGATGCGAACACCGGGGAGCTGTTTTTT
TRBV9,-,TRBJ2-2,many,CASSVKVSPSTGELFF,TGTGCCAGCAGCGTAAAAGTCAGCCCCAGCACCGGGGAGCTGTTTTTT